This TCR beta chain is drawn from a study of control samples from healthy donors and cancer patients. The method was immunoSEQ multiplex PCR; TCRdb's version includes in-frame clones alone and lacks a portion of them. The repertoire has roughly 130,000 clones, about 88% of them found once; the top ten carry 3.2%. Germline V lookup: CDR1 SGHAT, CDR2 FQNNGV. The V and J ends lost 0 bases and 1 base respectively, with 16 bases between them. The CDR3 loop spans 17 amino acids. This sequence was found in a man aged 50 to 59 in good health. This chain joins TRBV11-2 and TRBJ2-7; D is unresolved. What was sequenced was blood. The DNA of the CDR3 is TGTGCCAGCAGCTTAGAAGCTGGTTTTGGGCCTTCCTACGAGCAGTACTTC. It is translated as CASSLEAGFGPSYEQYF.